The present T cell receptor beta chain was sequenced within a study of T cells in Graves' hyperthyroidism and ophthalmopathy. The study, taken as a whole, reports: Most expanded thyroid clonotypes above 0.001 also appeared in blood.

This clonotype was observed once. Its antigen is as yet unknown. Amplification yielded TCR beta CDR3 regions, with RNA transcripts as the source. The study used the HTBI primer set for a first-round RT-PCR of the TCR CDR3. MiXCR, applied by TCRdb to the multiplex PCR reads, yields one record per CDR3 protein. The sample shows 200,000 to 250,000 distinct CDR3 sequences, 17% of them seen only once. There are 13 residues in the CDR3. Germline V CDR1 and CDR2: SGHTA, FQGNSA. The sequenced material came from blood. The TCR was taken from a woman in her forties or fifties with Graves' hyperthyroidism. The chain uses TRBV7-2 and TRBJ2-7, with TRBD1 identical over 9 bases. The assigned J gene may be wrong: the sequence end matches TRBJ2-1 better. The CDR3 nucleotides read TGTGCCAGCAGCCCGGACAGGGGCTACGAGCAGTTCTTC. As protein: CASSPDRGYEQFF.